This T cell receptor beta chain was documented in a study of cytomegalovirus exposure and HLA in healthy donors. Study conclusions and caveats: Owing to their indistinguishability, certain V segments, notably TRBV6-2 and TRBV6-3, were excluded. CMV antigen specificity of three CMV-associated chains was confirmed in vitro. V- and J-gene trimming in TCR beta was tied to a missense DCLRE1C variant by an analysis performed later.

A word on this clone: What it recognizes is unknown.

13 Jbeta primers and 60 Vbeta primers were used for the PCR. Generated by immunoSEQ multiplex PCR, the TCRdb table keeps only in-frame clones and is missing some. The sample lists under 200,000 clones; roughly 80% were seen once. V lost 5 bases and J 2 bases, leaving 12 bases between the germline ends. Germline CDR1 and CDR2: SGHRS and YFSETQ. The CDR3 consists of 14 residues. This clonotype was obtained from a woman younger than 30 in good health and CMV-seronegative. The V and J genes are TRBV5-1 and TRBJ2-3, with D perhaps TRBD2 (5 bases). Specimen: PBMCs. CDR3 region: CASRLRDLTDTQYF. The CDR3 DNA reads TGCGCCAGCAGACTCCGGGATCTCACAGATACGCAGTATTTT. The full variable domain, rest sourced from reference TRBV5-1 and TRBJ2-3, is KAGVTQTPRYLIKTRGQQVTLSCSPISGHRSVSWYQQTPGQGLQFLFEYFSETQRNKGNFPGRFSGRQFSNSRSEMNVSTLELGDSALYLCASRLRDLTDTQYFGPGTRLTVL.